The entry that follows covers one TCR beta chain sequence. The antigen is unknown. This record belongs to a study of CD8 T cells in ankylosing spondylitis. The CDR3 runs 13 residues. Germline V gene lookup returns CDR1 KGHSH and CDR2 LQKENI. Trimming cost V 3 bases and J 9 bases, with 15 bases left between them. Study results and caveats: In ankylosing spondylitis blood, a motif of eight highly homologous TCR beta variants appeared characteristic.

TCRdb independently ran MiXCR on the 5' RACE reads; one entry per CDR3 protein. The data show about 540,000 distinct CDR3 sequences, about an eighth seen once. What was sequenced was blood, either unsorted or a sorted T cell fraction (not recorded which). The chain combines TRBV18 with TRBJ2-7; maybe TRBD1 (6 bases). The sequence was obtained from a male donor with ankylosing spondylitis. As DNA, the CDR3 is TGTGCCAGCTCACCCCAGGACAGTTTCGTGCAGTACTTC. This translates into CASSPQDSFVQYF.